One and the same sample provided the 2 T cell receptor beta chains below, sequenced in a study of cytomegalovirus exposure and HLA in healthy donors. The PCR made use of 60 Vbeta and 13 Jbeta primers. Assay used: immunoSEQ multiplex PCR; TCRdb lists only in-frame clones, some missing. The table lists under 200,000 clones, more than 60% of them singletons. Input material: PBMCs. The origin of the receptors is a male donor in good health and CMV-seronegative.

The J gene is TRBJ2-6, the V gene TRBV7-3; possible D gene TRBD2, 5 bases. Per germline, CDR1 SGHTA and CDR2 FQGTGA. The CDR3 loop spans 16 amino acids. With 5 bases removed from V and 5 bases from J, the gap between germline ends came to 16 bases. In nucleotides, the CDR3 is TGTGCCAGCAGCCTTGGCGGGCAGTCTAGGGCCAACGTCCTGACTTTC. It encodes CASSLGGQSRANVLTF.

The V gene is TRBV6-6, the J gene TRBJ1-1, with 9 bases matching TRBD1. Germline lookup yields CDR1 MNHNY and CDR2 SVGAGI (reference sequence). The CDR3 extends over 15 amino acids. The V and J ends lost 5 bases and 7 bases, in that order; junction bases with no gene match: 11. The CDR3: CASSDGPGQGIEAFF. Here the CDR3 DNA reads TGTGCCAGCAGTGACGGACCGGGACAGGGCATTGAAGCTTTCTTT.